The entry below gives a single T cell receptor beta chain sequence along with its context. What it binds is not known. Assay execution took place at the deep level. The method was immunoSEQ multiplex PCR; TCRdb's version includes in-frame clones alone and lacks a portion of them. In the table there are around 510,000 clones, roughly 95% of which are singletons. The sample is drawn from a study of shared clonotypes between healthy human individuals. Overall study findings and caveats: Around 4.7% of naive CD4 clonotypes were shared across a few donors. Memory subsets generally showed smaller estimated richness than naive subsets did.

Germline CDR1 is SGHAT and CDR2 is FQNNGV. The CDR3 length is 13 residues. V lost 1 base and J 0 bases, leaving 3 bases between the germline ends. This sequence was found in a young woman in good health. The sequencing sample was made of naive CD4+ T cells sorted from blood. Subset in this sample: CD45RA+ positively selected. The chain recombines TRBV11-2 with TRBJ1-1, with D unresolved. The CDR3 DNA follows: TGTGCCAGCAGCTTAGCCCTGAACACTGAAGCTTTCTTT. Protein: CASSLALNTEAFF. Combining the CDR3 with reference TRBV11-2 and TRBJ1-1 gives the whole variable domain EAGVAQSPRYKIIEKRQSVAFWCNPISGHATLYWYQQILGQGPKLLIQFQNNGVVDDSQLPKDRFSAERLKGVDSTLKIQPAKLEDSAVYLCASSLALNTEAFFGQGTRLTVV.